A selection of T cell receptor beta chains follows, all from one sample in a study of CD8 T cells in Susac syndrome. One entry per CDR3 protein results from TCRdb running MiXCR on the immunoSEQ multiplex PCR reads. Of 20,000 to 25,000 distinct CDR3 sequences listed, 93% are singletons. Sequenced material: CD8+ T cells from PBMCs. Receptors were obtained from a human donor in good health. Each CDR3 is given with its conserved first and last residue. Clone size is not always given. Where it is, it says once, few, many or a class for expanded clones.

V gene: TRBV6-5
J gene: TRBJ1-3
clone size: -
CDR3 protein: CASSVRDQGNTIYF

V gene: TRBV7-8
J gene: TRBJ1-6
clone size: -
CDR3 protein: CASTIGGSPLHF

V gene: TRBV5-4
J gene: TRBJ1-1
clone size: -
CDR3 protein: CASSPRARGSEAFF

V gene: TRBV6-5
J gene: TRBJ1-2
clone size: -
CDR3 protein: CASSPQGGSYGYTF

V gene: TRBV29-1
J gene: TRBJ1-2
clone size: -
CDR3 protein: CSVDEGYREDGYTF

V gene: TRBV12-3/TRBV12-4
J gene: TRBJ1-1
clone size: -
CDR3 protein: CASTLGGPNTEAFF

V gene: TRBV5-1
J gene: TRBJ2-7
clone size: -
CDR3 protein: CASSLEGVDEQYF

V gene: TRBV5-1
J gene: TRBJ2-2
clone size: -
CDR3 protein: CASSRGADLANTGELFF

V gene: TRBV12-3/TRBV12-4
J gene: TRBJ1-1
clone size: once
CDR3 protein: CASSLIPGLNEAFF

V gene: TRBV2
J gene: TRBJ2-1
clone size: -
CDR3 protein: CASSEGNYNEQFF

V gene: TRBV7-2
J gene: TRBJ2-7
clone size: -
CDR3 protein: CASSPRRAASSYEQYF

V gene: TRBV5-1
J gene: TRBJ1-1
clone size: -
CDR3 protein: CASSVGQGNTEAFF

V gene: TRBV5-8
J gene: TRBJ1-2
clone size: -
CDR3 protein: CASSSQGTVIYGYTF

V gene: TRBV29-1
J gene: TRBJ2-7
clone size: -
CDR3 protein: CSVVPRDSYEQYF

V gene: TRBV6-1
J gene: TRBJ1-1
clone size: -
CDR3 protein: CASSEVDGGGTEAFF

V gene: TRBV27
J gene: TRBJ1-2
clone size: -
CDR3 protein: CASSFSRARSNYGYTF

V gene: TRBV7-9
J gene: TRBJ2-7
clone size: -
CDR3 protein: CASSPPGATYEQYF

V gene: TRBV2
J gene: TRBJ1-2
clone size: -
CDR3 protein: CASSEYARGYTF

V gene: TRBV6-2/TRBV6-3
J gene: TRBJ2-3
clone size: -
CDR3 protein: CASSWLVTGGDTQYF

V gene: TRBV9
J gene: TRBJ2-1
clone size: -
CDR3 protein: CASSPRTGFGWNEQFF

V gene: TRBV18
J gene: TRBJ1-2
clone size: -
CDR3 protein: CASVLDGTGDIGYTF

V gene: TRBV6-2/TRBV6-3
J gene: TRBJ1-1
clone size: -
CDR3 protein: CASSPRGWGVNTEAFF

V gene: TRBV4-1
J gene: TRBJ2-4
clone size: -
CDR3 protein: CASSQVPGLSNDIQYF

V gene: TRBV4-1
J gene: TRBJ2-5
clone size: -
CDR3 protein: CASSREPFFQGQETQYF

V gene: TRBV5-1
J gene: TRBJ2-7
clone size: once
CDR3 protein: CASSLASEQYF

V gene: TRBV7-8
J gene: TRBJ1-1
clone size: once
CDR3 protein: CASSLAGVPGNTEAFF

V gene: TRBV6-2/TRBV6-3
J gene: TRBJ2-2
clone size: -
CDR3 protein: CASSYSKVAGGHGELFF

V gene: TRBV4-1
J gene: TRBJ2-2
clone size: -
CDR3 protein: CASSQPGTVPGELFF

V gene: TRBV7-9
J gene: TRBJ2-7
clone size: -
CDR3 protein: CASSVTGREQYF

V gene: TRBV12-3/TRBV12-4
J gene: TRBJ1-1
clone size: -
CDR3 protein: CASSFRGASEAFF

V gene: TRBV12-3/TRBV12-4
J gene: TRBJ1-1
clone size: -
CDR3 protein: CASPAGWTEAFF

V gene: TRBV19
J gene: TRBJ1-1
clone size: -
CDR3 protein: CATTAGNTEAFF

V gene: TRBV7-9
J gene: TRBJ1-1
clone size: -
CDR3 protein: CASSLGATEAFF

V gene: TRBV10-3
J gene: TRBJ2-2
clone size: -
CDR3 protein: CAIPADPDSSSGELFF

V gene: TRBV7-8
J gene: TRBJ2-1
clone size: -
CDR3 protein: CASSLGGTSVYNEQFF

V gene: TRBV6-4
J gene: TRBJ2-7
clone size: once
CDR3 protein: CASSPLAGSYEQYF

V gene: TRBV12-2
J gene: TRBJ2-6
clone size: -
CDR3 protein: CASRLFVQGRDTGANVLTF

V gene: TRBV5-1
J gene: TRBJ1-1
clone size: -
CDR3 protein: CASRRGQINTEAFF

V gene: TRBV7-2
J gene: TRBJ2-1
clone size: -
CDR3 protein: CASSAIGNSYNEQFF